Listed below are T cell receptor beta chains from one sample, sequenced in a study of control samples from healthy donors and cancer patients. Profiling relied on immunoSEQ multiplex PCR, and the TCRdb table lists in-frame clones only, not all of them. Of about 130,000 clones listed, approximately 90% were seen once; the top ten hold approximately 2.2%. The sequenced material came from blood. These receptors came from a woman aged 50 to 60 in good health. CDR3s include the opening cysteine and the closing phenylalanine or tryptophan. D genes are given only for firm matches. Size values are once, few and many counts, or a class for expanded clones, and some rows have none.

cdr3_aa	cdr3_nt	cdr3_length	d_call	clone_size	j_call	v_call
CASSLGGYGYTF	TGTGCCAGCAGCTTAGGGGGCTATGGCTACACCTTC	12	NA	NA	TRBJ1-2	TRBV7-9
CASSPRQGGTEAFF	TGTGCCAGCAGCCCGCGTCAGGGTGGAACTGAAGCTTTCTTT	14	NA	NA	TRBJ1-1	TRBV7-9
CASSRSTGRHEQYF	TGTGCCAGCAGCCGCTCGACAGGGAGGCACGAGCAGTACTTC	14	NA	NA	TRBJ2-7	TRBV6-5
CASSRPTENTEAFF	TGTGCCAGCTCTCGACCGACTGAGAACACTGAAGCTTTCTTT	14	NA	once	TRBJ1-1	TRBV18
CAWLGAGHPYNEQFF	TGTGCCTGGTTGGGGGCAGGGCACCCCTACAATGAGCAGTTCTTC	15	NA	NA	TRBJ2-1	TRBV30
CASSLPIRGYEQYF	TGTGCCAGCAGTTTACCCATCAGGGGCTACGAGCAGTACTTC	14	NA	NA	TRBJ2-7	TRBV28
CATSGPGTENGYTF	TGTGCCACCAGTGGTCCCGGGACAGAAAATGGCTACACCTTC	14	TRBD1	NA	TRBJ1-2	TRBV24-1
CASSPAGDQPQHF	TGTGCCAGCAGTCCAGCGGGAGATCAGCCCCAGCATTTT	13	NA	NA	TRBJ1-5	TRBV12-3/TRBV12-4
CASSTADRGYNEQFF	TGTGCCAGTAGTACTGCGGACAGGGGGTACAATGAGCAGTTCTTC	15	TRBD1	NA	TRBJ2-1	TRBV19
CASSYSTGSAYNEQFF	TGTGCCAGCAGTTACTCAACCGGGAGCGCCTACAATGAGCAGTTCTTC	16	NA	once	TRBJ2-1	TRBV6-5
CASSPTGVNYGYTF	TGTGCCAGCTCACCCACGGGGGTTAACTATGGCTACACCTTC	14	NA	NA	TRBJ1-2	TRBV18
CASIGTQNTAHQPQHF	TGTGCCAGCATTGGCACTCAAAATACAGCGCATCAGCCCCAGCATTTT	16	NA	NA	TRBJ1-5	TRBV28
CASSYGRASTEAFF	TGTGCCAGCAGTTACGGCAGGGCAAGCACTGAAGCTTTCTTT	14	NA	NA	TRBJ1-1	TRBV6-2/TRBV6-3
CAWSARTGNTEAFF	TGTGCCTGGAGTGCGAGAACAGGGAACACTGAAGCTTTCTTT	14	NA	few	TRBJ1-1	TRBV30
CASTISQGRGSSPLHF	TGTGCCAGTACTATCTCACAGGGGCGAGGATCCTCACCCCTCCACTTT	16	TRBD1	NA	TRBJ1-6	TRBV19
CAITGTGGYGYTF	TGTGCCATTACCGGGACAGGGGGCTATGGCTACACCTTC	13	TRBD1	NA	TRBJ1-2	TRBV10-3
CASRLSTGVRGYTF	TGTGCCAGCAGACTTTCGACAGGGGTCAGAGGCTACACCTTC	14	TRBD1	NA	TRBJ1-2	TRBV7-9
CASSQNSPPVAGYTF	TGTGCCAGCAGCCAAAACTCGCCCCCTGTGGCAGGCTACACCTTC	15	NA	NA	TRBJ1-2	TRBV3-1/TRBV3-2
CASSLPTGHPEAFF	TGTGCCAGCAGTTTACCCACCGGGCACCCTGAAGCTTTCTTT	14	NA	NA	TRBJ1-1	TRBV28
CASRETGGTSPLHF	TGTGCCAGCAGGGAGACAGGGGGCACTTCACCCCTCCACTTT	14	TRBD1	NA	TRBJ1-6	TRBV3-1/TRBV3-2
CASSPSTGNIQYF	TGTGCCAGCAGCCCATCTACTGGTAACATTCAGTACTTC	13	NA	NA	TRBJ2-4	TRBV3-1/TRBV3-2
CASRVQGSTNEKLFF	TGTGCCAGCAGGGTACAGGGGTCAACTAATGAAAAACTGTTTTTT	15	TRBD1	NA	TRBJ1-4	TRBV2
CASSMTDKGYEQYF	TGTGCCAGCAGTATGACAGACAAGGGCTACGAGCAGTACTTC	14	NA	NA	TRBJ2-7	TRBV6-5
CATSTGTGRNEQFF	TGTGCCACCTCTACCGGGACAGGGCGGAATGAGCAGTTCTTC	14	TRBD1	NA	TRBJ2-1	TRBV28
CASSQFPSGATDTQYF	TGTGCCAGCAGCCAATTCCCTAGCGGGGCGACAGATACGCAGTATTTT	16	TRBD2	NA	TRBJ2-3	TRBV3-1/TRBV3-2
CAWSGLAALDEQFF	TGTGCCTGGAGCGGGCTAGCGGCATTGGATGAGCAGTTCTTC	14	TRBD2	NA	TRBJ2-1	TRBV30
CASSSSGTHYGYTF	TGTGCCAGCAGCTCAAGCGGGACCCACTATGGCTACACCTTC	14	NA	NA	TRBJ1-2	TRBV3-1/TRBV3-2
CAWSAGVISF	TGTGCCTGGAGTGCGGGGGTAATAAGCTTC	10	NA	NA	TRBJ1-2	TRBV30
CASSLGTYNYGYTF	TGTGCCAGCAGCTTAGGAACCTATAACTATGGCTACACCTTC	14	NA	NA	TRBJ1-2	TRBV7-8
CATSGISAGTYEAFF	TGTGCCACCAGCGGAATATCTGCAGGGACCTATGAAGCTTTCTTT	15	NA	NA	TRBJ1-1	TRBV15
CASSDRIANTGELFF	TGTGCCAGCTCGGACAGAATAGCGAACACCGGGGAGCTGTTTTTT	15	NA	NA	TRBJ2-2	TRBV10-3
CASSLSVMNTEAFF	TGTGCCAGCAGCTTATCAGTCATGAACACTGAAGCTTTCTTT	14	NA	NA	TRBJ1-1	TRBV11-2
CASSIVAGGATDTQYF	TGTGCCAGTAGTATAGTAGCGGGTGGTGCCACAGATACGCAGTATTTT	16	TRBD2	once	TRBJ2-3	TRBV19
CASSVGGRSSYNEQFF	TGTGCCAGCAGCGTAGGTGGACGTAGCTCCTACAATGAGCAGTTCTTC	16	NA	NA	TRBJ2-1	TRBV9
CASSLPPGELFF	TGTGCCAGCAGCTTACCCCCCGGGGAGCTGTTTTTT	12	NA	NA	TRBJ2-2	TRBV7-8
CASSQMGLGDTDTQYF	TGTGCCAGCAGCCAGATGGGCCTAGGGGACACAGATACGCAGTATTTT	16	NA	NA	TRBJ2-3	TRBV14
CASSGFGERSTDTQYF	TGCGCCAGCAGTGGATTCGGTGAGAGGAGCACAGATACGCAGTATTTT	16	NA	NA	TRBJ2-3	TRBV10-1
CASSQEVTGESSGNTIYF	TGTGCCAGCAGCCAAGAAGTGACAGGGGAATCCTCTGGAAACACCATATATTTT	18	TRBD1	NA	TRBJ1-3	TRBV4-2
CASSLTGLDEQFF	TGTGCCAGCAGCCTGACAGGGTTGGATGAGCAGTTCTTC	13	TRBD1	NA	TRBJ2-1	TRBV13
CASSRGSNYGYTF	TGTGCCAGTAGTCGAGGCAGTAACTATGGCTACACCTTC	13	NA	once	TRBJ1-2	TRBV19
CASGLRQGLDYGYTF	TGTGCTAGTGGTCTCAGACAGGGATTGGACTATGGCTACACCTTC	15	TRBD1	NA	TRBJ1-2	TRBV12-5
CASRGPSGRAVGELFF	TGTGCCAGTAGGGGACCTAGCGGGAGGGCGGTCGGGGAGCTGTTTTTT	16	TRBD2	once	TRBJ2-2	TRBV19